The source of this T cell receptor (beta chain) is a study of T cell changes during pregnancy in multiple sclerosis. Only one count was recorded for this clone. Assay used: immunoSEQ multiplex PCR; TCRdb lists only in-frame clones, some missing. Of around 78,000 clones listed, about 92% are singletons. With V trimmed by 7 bases and J by 2 bases, 17 bases remained unmatched. The CDR3 is 18 residues long. Germline V lookup: CDR1 SGHRS, CDR2 YFSETQ. This chain links TRBV5-1 with TRBJ2-1, with 8 bases fitting TRBD1. The receptor's source is a female donor with multiple sclerosis, enrolled in a pregnancy study. Here the sequenced sample was peripheral blood, taken in the second trimester of pregnancy. CDR3 sequence: CASSTGSGGESPYNEQFF. CDR3 DNA: TGCGCCAGCTCAACGGGGTCAGGGGGCGAATCCCCCTACAATGAGCAGTTCTTC.